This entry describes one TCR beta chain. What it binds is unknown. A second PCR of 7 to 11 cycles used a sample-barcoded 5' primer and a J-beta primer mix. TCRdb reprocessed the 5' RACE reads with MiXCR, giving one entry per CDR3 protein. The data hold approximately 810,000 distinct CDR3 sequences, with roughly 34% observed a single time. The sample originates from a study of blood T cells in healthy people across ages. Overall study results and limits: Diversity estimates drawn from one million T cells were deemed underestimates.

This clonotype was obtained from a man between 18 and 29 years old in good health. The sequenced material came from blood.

As DNA, the CDR3 is TGTGCCAGCAGTGGAGTAGGCACATGGGAGCAGTTCTTC. It is translated as CASSGVGTWEQFF. The gene calls are TRBV2 and TRBJ2-1; D is uncertain. The CDR3 loop spans 13 amino acids. V gave up 4 bases and J gave up 10 bases, with 14 bases separating them. The germline V gene has CDR1 SNHLY and CDR2 FYNNEI.